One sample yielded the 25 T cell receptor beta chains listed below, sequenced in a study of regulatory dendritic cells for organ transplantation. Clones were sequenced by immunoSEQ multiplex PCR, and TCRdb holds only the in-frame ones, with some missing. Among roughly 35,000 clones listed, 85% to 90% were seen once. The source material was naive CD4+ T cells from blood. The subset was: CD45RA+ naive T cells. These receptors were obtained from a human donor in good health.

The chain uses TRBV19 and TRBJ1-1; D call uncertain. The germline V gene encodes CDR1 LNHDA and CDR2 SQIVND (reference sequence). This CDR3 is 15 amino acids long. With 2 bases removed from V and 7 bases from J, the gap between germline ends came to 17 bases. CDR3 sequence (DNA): TGTGCCAGTAGTATATCGGGGTTGAGTGGGAGTGAAGCTTTCTTT. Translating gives CASSISGLSGSEAFF. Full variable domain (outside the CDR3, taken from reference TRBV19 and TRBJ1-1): DGGITQSPKYLFRKEGQNVTLSCEQNLNHDAMYWYRQDPGQGLRLIYYSQIVNDFQKGDIAEGYSVSREKKESFPLTVTSAQKNPTAFYLCASSISGLSGSEAFFGQGTRLTVV.

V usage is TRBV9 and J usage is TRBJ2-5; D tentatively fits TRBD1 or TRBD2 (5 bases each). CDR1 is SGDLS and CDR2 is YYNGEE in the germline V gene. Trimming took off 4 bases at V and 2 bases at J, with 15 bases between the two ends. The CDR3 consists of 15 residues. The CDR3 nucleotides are TGTGCCAGCAGCCCCAGAGAGGGGTGGCAAGAGACCCAGTACTTC. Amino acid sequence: CASSPREGWQETQYF.

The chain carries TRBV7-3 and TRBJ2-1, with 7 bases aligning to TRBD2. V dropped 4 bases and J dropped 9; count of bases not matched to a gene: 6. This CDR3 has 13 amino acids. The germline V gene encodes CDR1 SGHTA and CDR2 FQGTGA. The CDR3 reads CASSSRVAGEQFF. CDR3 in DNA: TGTGCCAGCAGCTCAAGGGTAGCGGGTGAGCAGTTCTTC.

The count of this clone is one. The CDR3 sequence: CASSVLGRRDQPQHF. The CDR3 DNA reads TGTGCCAGCAGTGTTTTGGGTCGGAGGGACCAGCCCCAGCATTTT. The rearrangement uses TRBV28 and TRBJ1-5; the D gene is possibly TRBD1 (5 bases). The germline CDR1 and CDR2 sequences are MDHEN and SYDVKM. The V end was cut by 5 bases, the J end by 7 bases, with 18 bases between. The CDR3 runs 15 residues.

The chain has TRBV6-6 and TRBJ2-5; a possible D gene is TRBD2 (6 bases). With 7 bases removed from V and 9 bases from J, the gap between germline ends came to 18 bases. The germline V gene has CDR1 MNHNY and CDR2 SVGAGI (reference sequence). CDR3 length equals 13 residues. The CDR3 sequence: CASTKMEGRSQYF. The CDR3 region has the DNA TGTGCCAGCACCAAGATGGAGGGCCGGTCCCAGTACTTC.

This chain's CDR3 is CASTGQGNIQYF. CDR3 nucleotides: TGTGCCAGCACCGGACAGGGGAACATTCAGTACTTC. The rearrangement uses TRBV2 and TRBJ2-4, with 9 bases fitting TRBD1. Germline CDR1 and CDR2: SNHLY and FYNNEI. CDR3 length equals 12 residues. J gave up 7 bases and V 7 bases, and 2 bases lay outside the gene matches.

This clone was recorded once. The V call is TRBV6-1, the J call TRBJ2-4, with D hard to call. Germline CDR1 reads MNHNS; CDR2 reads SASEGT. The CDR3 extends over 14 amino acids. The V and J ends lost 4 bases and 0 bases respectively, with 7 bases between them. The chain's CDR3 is CASSVAEAKNIQYF. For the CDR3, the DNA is TGTGCCAGCAGTGTGGCCGAAGCCAAAAACATTCAGTACTTC.

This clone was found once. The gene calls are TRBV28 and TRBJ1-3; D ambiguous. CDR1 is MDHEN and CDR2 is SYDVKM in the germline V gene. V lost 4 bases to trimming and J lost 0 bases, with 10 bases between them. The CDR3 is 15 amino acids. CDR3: CASSSTGNSGNTIYF. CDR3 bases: TGTGCCAGCAGTTCGACTGGCAACTCTGGAAACACCATATATTTT. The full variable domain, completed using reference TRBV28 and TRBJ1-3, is DVKVTQSSRYLVKRTGEKVFLECVQDMDHENMFWYRQDPGLGLRLIYFSYDVKMKEKGDIPEGYSVSREKKERFSLILESASTNQTSMYLCASSSTGNSGNTIYFGEGSWLTVV.

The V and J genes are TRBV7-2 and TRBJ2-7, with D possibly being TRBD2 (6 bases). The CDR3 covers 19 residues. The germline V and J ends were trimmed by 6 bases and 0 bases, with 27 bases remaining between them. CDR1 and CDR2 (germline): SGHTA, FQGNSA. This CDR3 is CASSSSTRDLIKSSYEQYF. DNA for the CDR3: TGTGCCAGCAGTTCATCTACCCGGGACTTGATAAAGAGCTCCTACGAGCAGTACTTC.

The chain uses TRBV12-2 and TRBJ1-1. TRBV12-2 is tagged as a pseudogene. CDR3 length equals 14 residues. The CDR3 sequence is CASRLARTDFEAFF. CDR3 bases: TGTGCAAGTCGCTTAGCGAGGACGGACTTTGAAGCTTTCTTT.

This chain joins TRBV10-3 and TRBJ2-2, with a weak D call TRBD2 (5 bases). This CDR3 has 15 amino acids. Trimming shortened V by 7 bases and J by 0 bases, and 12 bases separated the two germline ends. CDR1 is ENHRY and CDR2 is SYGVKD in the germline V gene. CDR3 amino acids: CAIKPGFANTGELFF. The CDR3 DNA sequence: TGTGCCATCAAACCGGGATTCGCGAACACCGGGGAGCTGTTTTTT.

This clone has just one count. For the CDR3, the DNA is TGCGCCAGCAGTGAGTCCTCGGGATTTTACAATGAGCAGTTCTTC. Its translation is CASSESSGFYNEQFF. This chain connects TRBV10-2 to TRBJ2-1, with D possibly TRBD2 on 5 matching bases. There are 15 residues in the CDR3. V was pared by 0 bases and J by 4 bases, with 10 bases between. Germline assignment: CDR1 WSHSY and CDR2 SAAADI.

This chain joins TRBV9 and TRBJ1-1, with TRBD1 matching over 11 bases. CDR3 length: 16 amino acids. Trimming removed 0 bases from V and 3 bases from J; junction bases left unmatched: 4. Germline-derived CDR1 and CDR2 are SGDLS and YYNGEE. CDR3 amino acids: CASSVGTGGADTEAFF. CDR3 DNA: TGTGCCAGCAGCGTAGGGACAGGGGGCGCGGACACTGAAGCTTTCTTT.

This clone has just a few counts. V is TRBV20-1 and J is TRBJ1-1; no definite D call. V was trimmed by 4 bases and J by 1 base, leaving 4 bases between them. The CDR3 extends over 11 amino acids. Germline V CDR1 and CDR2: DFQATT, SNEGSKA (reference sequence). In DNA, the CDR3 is TGCAGTGCTAATTGGAACACTGAAGCTTTCTTT. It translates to CSANWNTEAFF.

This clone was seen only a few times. CDR3 amino acids: CASSPADNTEAFF. The CDR3 region has the DNA TGTGCCAGCTCACCGGCGGACAACACTGAAGCTTTCTTT. The chain joins TRBV18 to TRBJ1-1; D unresolved. Trimming took 3 bases from V and 2 from J, leaving 7 bases between them. Looked up from germline, CDR1 is KGHSH and CDR2 is LQKENI. This CDR3 is built from 13 residues.

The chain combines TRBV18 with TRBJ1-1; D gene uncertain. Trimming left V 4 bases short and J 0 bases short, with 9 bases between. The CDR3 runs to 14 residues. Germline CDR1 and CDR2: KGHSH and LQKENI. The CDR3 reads CASSLDGLNTEAFF. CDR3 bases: TGTGCCAGCTCACTTGACGGTCTGAACACTGAAGCTTTCTTT.

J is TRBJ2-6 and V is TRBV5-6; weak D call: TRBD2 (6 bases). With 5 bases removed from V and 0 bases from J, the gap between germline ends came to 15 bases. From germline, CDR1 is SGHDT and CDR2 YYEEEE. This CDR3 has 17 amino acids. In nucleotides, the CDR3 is TGTGCCAGCAGTTGGGGCAGACTAGGCTCTGGGGCCAACGTCCTGACTTTC. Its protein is CASSWGRLGSGANVLTF.

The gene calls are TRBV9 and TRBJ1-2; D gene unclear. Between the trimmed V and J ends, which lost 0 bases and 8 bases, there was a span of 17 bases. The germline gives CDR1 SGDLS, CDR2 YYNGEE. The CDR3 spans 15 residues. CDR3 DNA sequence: TGTGCCAGCAGCGTAGCTGTTGTGGCCGTCGGGGGCTACACCTTC. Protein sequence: CASSVAVVAVGGYTF.

The CDR3 nucleotides are TGTGCCAGCAGTTACTCGAAGTCTGGATACAATGAGCAGTTCTTC. Protein: CASSYSKSGYNEQFF. The rearrangement links TRBV6-5 to TRBJ2-1, with D unclear. The V end was cut by 0 bases, the J end by 4 bases, with 10 bases between. The CDR3 has 15 residues. Germline-derived CDR1 and CDR2 are MNHEY and SVGAGI.

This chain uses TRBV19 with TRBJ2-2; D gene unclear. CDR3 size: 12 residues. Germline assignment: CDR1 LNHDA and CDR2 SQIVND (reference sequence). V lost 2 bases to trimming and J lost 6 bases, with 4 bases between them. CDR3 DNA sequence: TGTGCCAGTAGTATAATTTCCGGGGAGCTGTTTTTT. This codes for CASSIISGELFF.

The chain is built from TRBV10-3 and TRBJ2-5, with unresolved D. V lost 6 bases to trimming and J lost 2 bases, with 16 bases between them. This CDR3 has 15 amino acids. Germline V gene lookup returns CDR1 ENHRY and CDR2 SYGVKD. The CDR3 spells CAIRASTGLQETQYF. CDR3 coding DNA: TGTGCCATCAGGGCATCAACGGGCCTTCAAGAGACCCAGTACTTC.

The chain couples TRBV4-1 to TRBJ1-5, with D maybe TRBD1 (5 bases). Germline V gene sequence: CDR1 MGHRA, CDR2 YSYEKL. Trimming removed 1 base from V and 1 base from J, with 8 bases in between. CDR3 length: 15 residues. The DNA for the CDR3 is TGCGCCAGCAGCCAAGTAGCAGGGAGCAATCAGCCCCAGCATTTT. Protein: CASSQVAGSNQPQHF.

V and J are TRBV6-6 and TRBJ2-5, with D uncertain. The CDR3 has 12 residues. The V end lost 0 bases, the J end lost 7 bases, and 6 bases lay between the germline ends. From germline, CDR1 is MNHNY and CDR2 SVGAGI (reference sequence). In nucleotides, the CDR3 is TGTGCCAGCAGTTACTCGATTTGGACCCAGTACTTC. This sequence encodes CASSYSIWTQYF.

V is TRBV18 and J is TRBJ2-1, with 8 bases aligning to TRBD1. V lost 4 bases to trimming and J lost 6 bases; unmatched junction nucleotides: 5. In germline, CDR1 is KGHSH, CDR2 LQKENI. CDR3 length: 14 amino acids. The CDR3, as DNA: TGTGCCAGCTCACAAGGACAGGGCCTCAATGAGCAGTTCTTC. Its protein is CASSQGQGLNEQFF. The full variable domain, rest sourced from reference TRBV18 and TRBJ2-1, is NAGVMQNPRHLVRRRGQEARLRCSPMKGHSHVYWYRQLPEEGLKFMVYLQKENIIDESGMPKERFSAEFPKEGPSILRIQQVVRGDSAAYFCASSQGQGLNEQFFGPGTRLTVL.

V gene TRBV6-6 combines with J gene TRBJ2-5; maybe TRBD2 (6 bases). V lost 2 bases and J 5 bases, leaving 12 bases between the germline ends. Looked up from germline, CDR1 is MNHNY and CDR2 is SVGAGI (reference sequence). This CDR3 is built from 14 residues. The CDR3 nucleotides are TGTGCCAGCAGTTACGCGCGGCTAGCGGAGACCCAGTACTTC. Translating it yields CASSYARLAETQYF.